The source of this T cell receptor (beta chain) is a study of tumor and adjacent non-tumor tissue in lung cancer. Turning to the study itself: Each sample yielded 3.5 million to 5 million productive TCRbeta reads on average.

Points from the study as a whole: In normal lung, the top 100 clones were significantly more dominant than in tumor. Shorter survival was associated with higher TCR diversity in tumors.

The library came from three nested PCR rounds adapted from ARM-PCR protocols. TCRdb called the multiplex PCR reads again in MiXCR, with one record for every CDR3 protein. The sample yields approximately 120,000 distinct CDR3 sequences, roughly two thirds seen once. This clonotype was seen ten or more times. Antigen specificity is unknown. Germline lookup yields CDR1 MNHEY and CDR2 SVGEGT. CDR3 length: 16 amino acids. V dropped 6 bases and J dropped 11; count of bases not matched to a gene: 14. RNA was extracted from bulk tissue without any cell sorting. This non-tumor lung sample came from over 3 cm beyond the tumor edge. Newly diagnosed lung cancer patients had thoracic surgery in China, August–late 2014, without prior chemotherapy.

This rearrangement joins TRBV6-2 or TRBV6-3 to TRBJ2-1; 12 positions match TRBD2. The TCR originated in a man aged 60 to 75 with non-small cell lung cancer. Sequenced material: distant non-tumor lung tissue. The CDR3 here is CASSRRTSGATAKQFF. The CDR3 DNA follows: TGTGCCAGCAGCCGCCGGACTAGCGGGGCCACCGCCAAGCAGTTCTTC.